Each of the 4 T cell receptor beta chains below was sequenced from the same sample in a study of neurological immune-mediated disorders. TCRdb processed the 5' RACE reads anew with MiXCR; each CDR3 protein has one entry. The sample contains around 50,000 distinct CDR3 sequences, 3.8% of which appear only once. The sequencing input was PBMCs. These receptors came from a man between 60 and 70 years old with multiple sclerosis.

This clonotype was picked up a small number of times. The chain recombines TRBV6-5 with TRBJ2-1, with D perhaps TRBD1 (6 bases). The CDR3 has 13 amino acids. Germline V gives CDR1 MNHEY, CDR2 SVGAGI. V shed 0 bases and J shed 9 bases, with 9 bases lying between them. The CDR3 DNA is TGTGCCAGCAGTTACTCGAGAGGGGGTGAGCAGTTCTTC. Protein: CASSYSRGGEQFF.

This clonotype came up many times. This sequence joins TRBV6-6 and TRBJ2-7, with D possibly being TRBD2 (5 bases). Trimming left V 0 bases short and J 6 bases short, with 15 bases between. The CDR3 is 15 amino acids. Germline CDR1 MNHNY, CDR2 SVGAGI (reference sequence). The CDR3 sequence: CASSYSREGIAEQYF. DNA of the CDR3: TGTGCCAGCAGTTACTCCCGGGAAGGGATTGCCGAGCAGTACTTC.

This clonotype was seen repeatedly, ten times or more. The V gene is TRBV12-3 or TRBV12-4, the J gene TRBJ2-5; D is possibly TRBD1 (6 bases). With 5 bases removed from V and 5 bases from J, the gap between germline ends came to 12 bases. The CDR3 runs to 13 residues. The CDR3 reads CASSRDMRETQYF. The CDR3 bases are TGTGCCAGCAGTCGGGACATGAGGGAGACCCAGTACTTC.

In this sample, this clonotype turned up many times. The chain uses TRBV9 and TRBJ2-7; D remains unclear. Deletions cut 3 bases from V and 3 bases from J, with 4 bases between. Germline V CDR1 and CDR2: SGDLS, YYNGEE. This CDR3 is built from 11 residues. CDR3 DNA: TGTGCCAGCAGCGCATTCTACGAGCAGTACTTC. The encoded protein is CASSAFYEQYF.